This TCR beta chain was recovered during a study of T cells in Graves' hyperthyroidism and ophthalmopathy. This CDR3 has 16 amino acids. CDR1 is LGHNA, CDR2 YSLEER, per germline. Trimming removed 1 base from V and 2 bases from J, with 12 bases in between. Template material for amplifying TCR beta CDR3 regions consisted of RNA transcripts. HTBI primers were the set used in a first-round RT-PCR of the TCR CDR3. MiXCR, applied by TCRdb to the multiplex PCR reads, yields one record per CDR3 protein. The repertoire consists of 400,000 to 600,000 distinct CDR3 sequences, with roughly 16% occurring once and the leading ten covering around 28%. Exclusion of a patient resulted from uncontrolled infection, other autoimmune disease, pregnancy or lactation.

The V gene is TRBV4-3, the J gene TRBJ2-1; TRBD2 might be the D (5 bases). This sequence originates from a young woman with Graves' ophthalmopathy. Sequencing was carried out using blood. CDR3 in DNA: TGCGCCAGCAGCCAAGTGGTGGCCGGGGCCTACAATGAGCAGTTCTTC. Translating it yields CASSQVVAGAYNEQFF.